The 27 T cell receptor beta chains in this list originate from one sample, sequenced in a study of PD-1 blockade in classical Hodgkin lymphoma. This table comes from immunoSEQ multiplex PCR, and its TCRdb copy is limited to in-frame clones, with some not included. The sample has 25,000 to 35,000 clones, over 80% seen once. Every patient was affected by relapse after autologous stem cell transplantation, while exposure to brentuximab vedotin was not uniform. This sample comprised peripheral blood mononuclear cells (PBMCs), obtained before the second cycle of nivolumab. The receptors here all came from a human donor with classical Hodgkin lymphoma.

This clone was found once. The chain couples TRBV27 to TRBJ2-7; D unresolved. The germline V gene has CDR1 MNHEY and CDR2 SMNVEV (reference sequence). Trimming took 0 bases from V and 2 from J, leaving 17 bases between them. This CDR3 comprises 17 residues. The CDR3 loop reads CASSLSIGQAKAYEQYF. DNA for the CDR3: TGTGCCAGCAGTTTATCGATCGGGCAGGCCAAAGCCTACGAGCAGTACTTC.

The chain has TRBV5-5 and TRBJ2-6; no clear D gene. Per germline, CDR1 SGHKS and CDR2 YYEKEE (reference sequence). The CDR3 consists of 17 residues. Trimming cost V 0 bases and J 0 bases, with 10 bases left between them. This chain's CDR3 is CASSLEGLLSGANVLTF. CDR3 coding DNA: TGTGCCAGCAGCTTGGAGGGTTTACTCTCTGGGGCCAACGTCCTGACTTTC. The full variable domain, completed using reference TRBV5-5 and TRBJ2-6, is DAGVTQSPTHLIKTRGQQVTLRCSPISGHKSVSWYQQVLGQGPQFIFQYYEKEERGRGNFPDRFSARQFPNYSSELNVNALLLGDSALYLCASSLEGLLSGANVLTFGAGSRLTVL.

The chain has TRBV7-8 and TRBJ1-5; 9 bases match TRBD1. V lost 6 bases to trimming and J lost 1 base; unmatched junction nucleotides: 7. CDR1 is SGHVS, CDR2 FQNEAQ, per germline. The CDR3 spans 16 residues. In DNA form, the CDR3 reads TGTGCCAGCAGTAGGGACAGGGCTTCCAGCAATCAGCCCCAGCATTTT. Its protein product is CASSRDRASSNQPQHF.

The V and J genes are TRBV5-6 and TRBJ2-3, with TRBD2 as a possible D gene (5 bases). Germline V lookup: CDR1 SGHDT, CDR2 YYEEEE. Trimming pared 0 bases from V and 0 bases from J, leaving 11 bases between. This CDR3 has 16 amino acids. CDR3 region: CASSLDGLTSTDTQYF. Here the CDR3 DNA reads TGTGCCAGCAGCTTGGACGGACTCACTAGCACAGATACGCAGTATTTT. Combining the CDR3 with reference TRBV5-6 and TRBJ2-3 gives the whole variable domain DAGVTQSPTHLIKTRGQQVTLRCSPKSGHDTVSWYQQALGQGPQFIFQYYEEEERQRGNFPDRFSGHQFPNYSSELNVNALLLGDSALYLCASSLDGLTSTDTQYFGPGTRLTVL.

The gene calls are TRBV6-6 and TRBJ1-4; TRBD1 is a possible D gene (6 bases). The germline V and J ends were trimmed by 7 bases and 4 bases, with 10 bases remaining between them. Per germline, CDR1 MNHNY and CDR2 SVGAGI (reference sequence). The CDR3 has 13 amino acids. In nucleotides, the CDR3 is TGTGCCAGCAACCAGGGGCGTAATGAAAAACTGTTTTTT. Amino acid sequence: CASNQGRNEKLFF.

The chain links TRBV6-5 to TRBJ2-1; the D gene is possibly TRBD2 (6 bases). Trimming removed 6 bases at V and 0 bases at J, with 9 bases between. Germline V CDR1 and CDR2: MNHEY, SVGAGI. The CDR3 spans 14 residues. Here the CDR3 DNA reads TGTGCCAGCAGGGGACTCAGCTCCTACAATGAGCAGTTCTTC. Translated: CASRGLSSYNEQFF.

The CDR3 bases are TGTGCCAGCCGTTGGACAGGGAGCTCCTACGAGCAGTACTTC. Translated: CASRWTGSSYEQYF. This chain connects TRBV27 to TRBJ2-7, with 8 bases that match TRBD1. Germline-derived CDR1 and CDR2 are MNHEY and SMNVEV (reference sequence). The junction had 6 bases not matched to a gene; V was cut back by 8 bases and J by 0 bases. The CDR3 loop spans 14 amino acids.

The CDR3: CASSLAGARNTEAFF. CDR3 in DNA: TGTGCCAGCAGCTTAGCAGGGGCGCGGAACACTGAAGCTTTCTTT. The gene calls are TRBV11-2 and TRBJ1-1; the D gene is possibly TRBD1 (6 bases). The CDR3 has 15 amino acids. Trimming took off 1 base at V and 1 base at J, with 10 bases between the two ends. From germline, CDR1 is SGHAT and CDR2 FQNNGV.

This clone was counted between two and nine times. The CDR3 spells CASNRLHSPSPNGYGYTF. The CDR3 DNA reads as TGTGCCAGCAACCGTTTACACTCCCCAAGCCCAAACGGATATGGCTACACCTTC. V usage is TRBV21-1 and J usage is TRBJ1-2. TRBV21-1 has pseudogene status. The CDR3 consists of 18 residues.

The chain joins TRBV7-9 to TRBJ1-1; no reliable D call. Germline assignment: CDR1 SEHNR and CDR2 FQNEAQ (reference sequence). The CDR3 loop spans 16 amino acids. V was pared by 2 bases and J by 4 bases, with 17 bases between. The CDR3 DNA sequence: TGTGCCAGCAGCTTATACCAGCCCTCGGGAGGCACTGAAGCTTTCTTT. This gives the protein CASSLYQPSGGTEAFF.

The V and J genes are TRBV7-9 and TRBJ2-2, with D unresolved. The CDR3 runs to 14 residues. CDR1 and CDR2 (germline): SEHNR, FQNEAQ (reference sequence). V lost 5 bases to trimming and J lost 0 bases, with 7 bases between them. CDR3 residues: CASSPRANTGELFF. For the CDR3, the DNA is TGTGCCAGCAGCCCCCGGGCGAACACCGGGGAGCTGTTTTTT.

This chain uses TRBV2 with TRBJ1-2; D uncertain. CDR1 is SNHLY, CDR2 FYNNEI, per germline. This CDR3 spans 12 amino acids. V lost 7 bases and J 7 bases, leaving 13 bases between the germline ends. The CDR3 region is CASKREGPGYTF. CDR3 coding DNA: TGTGCCAGCAAACGGGAGGGCCCTGGCTACACCTTC. Full variable domain (outside the CDR3, taken from reference TRBV2 and TRBJ1-2): EPEVTQTPSHQVTQMGQEVILRCVPISNHLYFYWYRQILGQKVEFLVSFYNNEISEKSEIFDDQFSVERPDGSNFTLKIRSTKLEDSAMYFCASKREGPGYTFGSGTRLTVV.

This clone was seen a handful of times. The chain is built from TRBV27 and TRBJ2-7, with D perhaps TRBD1 or TRBD2 (6 bases each). The CDR3 contains 18 residues. V lost 1 base to trimming and J lost 0 bases, with 19 bases between them. Germline V gene lookup returns CDR1 MNHEY and CDR2 SMNVEV (reference sequence). The CDR3 nucleotides are TGTGCCAGCAGTTTATACCCCCCCCGGGGGCGGAGCTCCTACGAGCAGTACTTC. This translates into CASSLYPPRGRSSYEQYF.

The sample holds one count of this clone. The V call is TRBV6-5, the J call TRBJ2-1; tentative D call: TRBD1 (5 bases). Germline V gene sequence: CDR1 MNHEY, CDR2 SVGAGI. This CDR3 spans 14 amino acids. V dropped 2 bases and J dropped 5 bases, with 10 bases sitting between them. In DNA, the CDR3 is TGTGCCAGCAGTTACGCGGAGACAGACAATGAGCAGTTCTTC. Amino acids: CASSYAETDNEQFF.

The chain uses TRBV7-9 and TRBJ2-3; 14 nucleotides agree with TRBD2. After removal of 2 bases from V and 4 bases from J, the junction contained 2 bases not matched to a gene. CDR1 is SEHNR, CDR2 FQNEAQ, per germline (reference sequence). The CDR3 runs 16 residues. The CDR3 DNA reads as TGTGCCAGCAGCTTATTGACTAGCGGGGGGGCAGATACGCAGTATTTT. This gives the protein CASSLLTSGGADTQYF.

This clone has just a few counts. The sample carries other DNA sequences with the same CDR3. In DNA form, the CDR3 reads TGTGCCAGCAGCGTTTGGCGGGGGGGCAGCACAGATACGCAGTATTTT. Translation: CASSVWRGGSTDTQYF. The chain joins TRBV9 to TRBJ2-3; 9 positions match TRBD2. J was trimmed by 0 bases and V by 2 bases; bases with no gene match: 4. Looked up from germline, CDR1 is SGDLS and CDR2 is YYNGEE. This CDR3 has 16 residues.

The chain joins TRBV7-2 to TRBJ2-1; 9 nucleotides match TRBD2. Germline V lookup: CDR1 SGHTA, CDR2 FQGNSA. CDR3 length: 13 amino acids. V was pared by 4 bases and J by 7 bases, with 2 bases of the junction left unmatched. CDR3 DNA sequence: TGTGCCAGCAGCTCGACTAGCGGTAATGAGCAGTTCTTC. It codes for CASSSTSGNEQFF.

V is TRBV9 and J is TRBJ2-3; D gene uncertain. The germline V and J ends were trimmed by 4 bases and 0 bases, with 6 bases remaining between them. This CDR3 comprises 13 residues. CDR1 and CDR2 from the germline V gene are SGDLS and YYNGEE. The CDR3 region has the DNA TGTGCCAGCAGCCCTCCGAGCACAGATACGCAGTATTTT. It translates to CASSPPSTDTQYF.

The genes are TRBV2 and TRBJ1-5; tentatively, D is TRBD1 (5 bases). This CDR3 is 15 amino acids long. The germline V gene has CDR1 SNHLY and CDR2 FYNNEI. Trimming took 5 bases from V and 7 from J, leaving 18 bases between them. CDR3 coding DNA: TGTGCCAGCAGTTCCGGCCTGCAGGGTAGCCAGCCCCAGCATTTT. Protein product: CASSSGLQGSQPQHF.

This sequence joins TRBV7-2 and TRBJ1-1; D uncertain. Per germline, CDR1 SGHTA and CDR2 FQGNSA. Trimming took 5 bases from V and 5 from J, leaving 24 bases between them. This CDR3 spans 17 amino acids. The CDR3 sequence is CASSPAWLSRRATEAFF. DNA of the CDR3: TGTGCCAGCAGCCCCGCCTGGCTCTCTCGGAGGGCGACTGAAGCTTTCTTT.

The chain couples TRBV10-3 to TRBJ1-1; D might be TRBD1 (5 bases). The ends were cut back, 1 base at V and 1 base at J, with 10 bases in the middle. Germline V gene data show CDR1 as ENHRY and CDR2 as SYGVKD. This CDR3 is 15 amino acids long. CDR3: CAISEFGGENTEAFF. The CDR3 nucleotides read TGTGCCATCAGTGAGTTCGGGGGAGAGAACACTGAAGCTTTCTTT.

The V gene is TRBV2, the J gene TRBJ2-7; perhaps TRBD1 as D (6 bases). From germline, CDR1 is SNHLY and CDR2 FYNNEI. The ends were cut back, 8 bases at V and 0 bases at J, with 11 bases in the middle. The CDR3 contains 13 residues. The CDR3 spells CASETGLSYEQYF. The DNA of the CDR3 is TGTGCCAGCGAGACAGGCCTCTCCTACGAGCAGTACTTC.

The chain couples TRBV6-6 to TRBJ2-7; possible D gene TRBD1, 6 bases. Trimming left V 6 bases short and J 2 bases short, with 14 bases between. This CDR3 region has 14 residues. The germline gives CDR1 MNHNY, CDR2 SVGAGI (reference sequence). Here the CDR3 reads CASRRTEGPYEQYV. Here the CDR3 DNA reads TGTGCCAGCAGGAGGACAGAAGGTCCCTACGAGCAGTACGTC.

V gene TRBV12-5 combines with J gene TRBJ2-2, with 12 bases fitting TRBD2. The CDR3 is made up of 17 amino acids. Unmatched junction bases numbered 6, after V lost 5 bases and J lost 2 bases. Germline CDR1 and CDR2: LGHNT and FRNRAP. CDR3 nucleotides: TGTGCTAGTGGTCCGCGACTAGCGGGGGAAAACACCGGGGAGCTGTTTTTT. This gives the protein CASGPRLAGENTGELFF.

The V call is TRBV4-3, the J call TRBJ2-5, with D possibly matching TRBD2 (5 bases). Germline CDR1 is LGHNA and CDR2 is YSLEER. The CDR3 length is 15 residues. V gave up 1 base and J gave up 5 bases, with 14 bases separating them. The CDR3 loop is CASSQVSVPGETQYF. The CDR3 DNA sequence: TGCGCCAGCAGCCAAGTTTCGGTCCCGGGGGAGACCCAGTACTTC.

This sequence joins TRBV20-1 and TRBJ2-1; D is ambiguous. The V end was cut by 2 bases, the J end by 7 bases, with 0 bases between. The CDR3 contains 9 residues. In germline, CDR1 is DFQATT, CDR2 SNEGSKA (reference sequence). The CDR3 protein is CSARNEQFF. The CDR3 coding sequence is TGCAGTGCTAGAAATGAGCAGTTCTTC.

Comments on this clone: The identical CDR3 is also encoded by other nucleotide sequences in the sample. V and J are TRBV19 and TRBJ2-1; no definite D call. Germline CDR1 and CDR2: LNHDA and SQIVND (reference sequence). V lost 3 bases and J lost 4, with 7 bases in between. The CDR3 runs 13 residues. The DNA for the CDR3 is TGTGCCAGTAGTATGGTATCATACAATGAGCAGTTCTTC. Its protein is CASSMVSYNEQFF.